This T cell receptor beta chain was found in a study of radiation and T cells in renal cell carcinoma. Study at large: Nephrectomy followed 15 Gy stereotactic body radiation by 4 weeks.

Per germline, CDR1 MGHDK and CDR2 SYGVNS. The junction had 6 bases not matched to a gene; V was cut back by 8 bases and J by 2 bases. The CDR3 contains 15 residues. Noted time point: blood 2 weeks post-SBRT. Treatment indicated: 15 Gy SBRT to primary tumor, nephrectomy 4 weeks later. Radiation-treated patients gave blood at baseline, week 2 and week 4. Profiling relied on immunoSEQ multiplex PCR, and the TCRdb table lists in-frame clones only, not all of them. The sample lists roughly 150,000 clones; roughly 87% were seen once. The starting material was blood, obtained from a patient whose treatment included radiotherapy and nephrectomy. V and J are TRBV25-1 and TRBJ2-1; 10 bases are shared with TRBD1. This TCR was recovered from a woman in her forties or fifties with renal cell carcinoma. CDR3 sequence reads: CASGMTGGPYNEQFF. CDR3 nucleotide sequence: TGTGCCAGCGGCATGACAGGGGGCCCCTACAATGAGCAGTTCTTC.